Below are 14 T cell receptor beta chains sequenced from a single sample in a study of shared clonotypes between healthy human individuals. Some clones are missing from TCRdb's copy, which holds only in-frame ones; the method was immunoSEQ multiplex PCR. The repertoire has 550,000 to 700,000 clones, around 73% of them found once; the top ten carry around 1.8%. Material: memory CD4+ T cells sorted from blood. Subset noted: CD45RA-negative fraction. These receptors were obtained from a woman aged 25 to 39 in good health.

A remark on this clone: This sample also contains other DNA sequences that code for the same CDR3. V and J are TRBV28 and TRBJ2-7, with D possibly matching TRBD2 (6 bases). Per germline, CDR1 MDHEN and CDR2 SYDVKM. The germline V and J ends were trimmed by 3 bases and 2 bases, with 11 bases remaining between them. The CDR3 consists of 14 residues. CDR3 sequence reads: CASSLRGGTYEQYF. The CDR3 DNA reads TGTGCCAGCAGTTTGCGCGGAGGGACCTACGAGCAGTACTTC.

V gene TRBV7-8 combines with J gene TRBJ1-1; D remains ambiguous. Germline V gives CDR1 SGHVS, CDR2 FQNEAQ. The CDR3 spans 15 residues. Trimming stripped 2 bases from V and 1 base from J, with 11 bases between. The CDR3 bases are TGTGCCAGCAGCTTAACCCTGGCGGGGAACACTGAAGCTTTCTTT. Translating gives CASSLTLAGNTEAFF.

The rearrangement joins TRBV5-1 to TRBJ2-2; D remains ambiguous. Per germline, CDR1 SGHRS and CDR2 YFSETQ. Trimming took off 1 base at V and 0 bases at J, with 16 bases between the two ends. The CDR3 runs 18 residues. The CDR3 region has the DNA TGCGCCAGCAGCTTGTTTGAACTCCTGACAACGAACACCGGGGAGCTGTTTTTT. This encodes CASSLFELLTTNTGELFF.

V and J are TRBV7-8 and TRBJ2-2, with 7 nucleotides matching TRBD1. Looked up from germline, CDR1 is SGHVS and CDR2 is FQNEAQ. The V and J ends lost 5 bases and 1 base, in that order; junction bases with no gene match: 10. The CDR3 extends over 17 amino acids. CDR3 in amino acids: CASSIVKTGKNTGELFF. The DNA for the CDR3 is TGTGCCAGCAGCATCGTGAAGACAGGGAAGAACACCGGGGAGCTGTTTTTT.

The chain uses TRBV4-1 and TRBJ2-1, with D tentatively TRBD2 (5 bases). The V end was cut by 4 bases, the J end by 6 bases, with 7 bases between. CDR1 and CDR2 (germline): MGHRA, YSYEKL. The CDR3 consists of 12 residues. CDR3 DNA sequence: TGCGCCAGCAGCCGTACTAGCAATGAGCAGTTCTTC. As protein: CASSRTSNEQFF.

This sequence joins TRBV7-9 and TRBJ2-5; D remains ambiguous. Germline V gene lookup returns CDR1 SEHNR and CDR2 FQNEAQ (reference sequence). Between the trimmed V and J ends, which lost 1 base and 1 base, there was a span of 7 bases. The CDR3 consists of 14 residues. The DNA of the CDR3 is TGTGCCAGCAGCTTAGAGAGCGTCCAAGAGACCCAGTACTTC. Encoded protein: CASSLESVQETQYF.

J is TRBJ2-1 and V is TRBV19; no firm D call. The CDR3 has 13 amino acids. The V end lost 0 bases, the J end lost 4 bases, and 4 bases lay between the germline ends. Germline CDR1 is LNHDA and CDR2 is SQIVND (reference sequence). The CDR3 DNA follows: TGTGCCAGTAGTATAGATCCTTACAATGAGCAGTTCTTC. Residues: CASSIDPYNEQFF.

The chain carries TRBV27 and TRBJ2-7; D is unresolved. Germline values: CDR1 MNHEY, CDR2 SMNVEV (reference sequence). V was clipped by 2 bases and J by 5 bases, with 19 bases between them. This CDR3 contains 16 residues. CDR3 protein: CASSLAGEPRLHEQYF. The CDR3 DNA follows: TGTGCCAGCAGTTTAGCCGGAGAGCCGCGTCTTCACGAGCAGTACTTC.

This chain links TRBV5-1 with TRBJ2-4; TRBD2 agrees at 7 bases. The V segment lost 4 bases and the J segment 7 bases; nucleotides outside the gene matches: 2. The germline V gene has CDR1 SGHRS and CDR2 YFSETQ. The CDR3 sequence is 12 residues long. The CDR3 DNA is TGCGCCAGCAGCGGGGGAGGGAACATTCAGTACTTC. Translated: CASSGGGNIQYF.

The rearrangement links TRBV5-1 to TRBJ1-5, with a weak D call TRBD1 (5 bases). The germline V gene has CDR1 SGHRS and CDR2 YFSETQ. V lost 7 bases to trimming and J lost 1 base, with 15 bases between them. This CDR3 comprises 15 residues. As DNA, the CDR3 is TGCGCCAGCCAAGACAGACCAGGGAGCAATCAGCCCCAGCATTTT. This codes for CASQDRPGSNQPQHF.

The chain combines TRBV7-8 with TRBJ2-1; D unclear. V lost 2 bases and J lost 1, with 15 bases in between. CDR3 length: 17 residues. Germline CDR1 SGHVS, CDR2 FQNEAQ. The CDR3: CASSLSATPASYNEQFF. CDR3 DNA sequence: TGTGCCAGCAGCTTATCCGCCACCCCGGCTTCCTACAATGAGCAGTTCTTC.

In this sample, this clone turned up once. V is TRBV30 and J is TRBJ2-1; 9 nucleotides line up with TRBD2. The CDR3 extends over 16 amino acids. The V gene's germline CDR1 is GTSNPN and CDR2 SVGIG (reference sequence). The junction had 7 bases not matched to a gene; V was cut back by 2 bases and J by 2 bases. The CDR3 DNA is TGTGCCTGGAGTATCGGACTAGCGTTTACCTACAATGAGCAGTTCTTC. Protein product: CAWSIGLAFTYNEQFF.

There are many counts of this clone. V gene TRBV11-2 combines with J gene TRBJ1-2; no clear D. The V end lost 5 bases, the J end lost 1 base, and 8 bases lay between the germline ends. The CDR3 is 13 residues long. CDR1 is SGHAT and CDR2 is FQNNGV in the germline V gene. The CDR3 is CASSEPVNYGYTF. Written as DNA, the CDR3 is TGTGCCAGCAGCGAGCCGGTTAACTATGGCTACACCTTC. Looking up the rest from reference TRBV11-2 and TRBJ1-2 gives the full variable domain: EAGVAQSPRYKIIEKRQSVAFWCNPISGHATLYWYQQILGQGPKLLIQFQNNGVVDDSQLPKDRFSAERLKGVDSTLKIQPAKLEDSAVYLCASSEPVNYGYTFGSGTRLTVV.

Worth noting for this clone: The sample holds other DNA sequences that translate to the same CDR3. The CDR3 region has the DNA TGTGCCAGCAGCAGAGACAGTGAAGCTTTCTTT. The encoded protein is CASSRDSEAFF. The rearrangement uses TRBV7-9 and TRBJ1-1, with a possible D match to TRBD1 (5 bases). Germline V lookup: CDR1 SEHNR, CDR2 FQNEAQ (reference sequence). CDR3 length equals 11 residues. Deletions cut 5 bases from V and 7 bases from J, with 8 bases between.